This is a list of T cell receptor beta chains from one sample in a study of PD-1 and CTLA-4 blockade in melanoma. Profiled with immunoSEQ multiplex PCR; TCRdb holds only in-frame clones, not every one. The data contain about 30,000 clones, approximately 90% of them singletons. The source material was CD8+ T cells from peripheral blood, sampled from a patient given anti-PD-1 treatment. These receptors were taken from a human donor with melanoma. CDR3s include the opening cysteine and the closing phenylalanine or tryptophan. The D gene is left open where the match is weak. Some rows have no size entry. The others give once, few or many, or a class for an expanded clone.

v_call	d_call	j_call	clone_size	cdr3_nt	cdr3_aa
TRBV7-9	.	TRBJ2-1	.	TGTGCCAGCAGCTCCCGACAGACAACCTTCTATGAGCAGTTCTTC	CASSSRQTTFYEQFF
TRBV20-1	.	TRBJ2-1	.	TGCAGTGCTAGAAGTTCGAGTTGGGAGTTCTTC	CSARSSSWEFF
TRBV15	.	TRBJ1-2	.	TGTGCCACCAGCAGTCTAGTAGGGGGTGGCTACACCTTC	CATSSLVGGGYTF
TRBV2	TRBD2	TRBJ2-1	.	TGTGCCAGCAGTGAGGACCGCGGGGGTACCTACAATGAGCAGTTCTTC	CASSEDRGGTYNEQFF
TRBV9	.	TRBJ2-5	.	TGTGCCAGCAGCGCGCCCACGGACCACCCCCGTCGGGAGACCCAGTACTTC	CASSAPTDHPRRETQYF
TRBV7-6	.	TRBJ1-5	once	TGTGCCAGCAGCTTAGTCGGAAATCAGCCCCAGCATTTT	CASSLVGNQPQHF
TRBV15	.	TRBJ2-5	.	TGTGCCACCAGCAGGGGCGAGACCCAGTACTTC	CATSRGETQYF
TRBV28	.	TRBJ1-3	.	TGTGCCAGCAGTCCGTCGGACATGAGGCGGAACACCATATATTTT	CASSPSDMRRNTIYF
TRBV6-5	.	TRBJ2-2	.	TGTGCCAGCAGTTACATGGACACCGGGGAGCTGTTTTTT	CASSYMDTGELFF
TRBV28	.	TRBJ1-1	few	TGTGCCAGCAATCCCCCCGGGTCTATTAGGACTGAAGCTTTCTTT	CASNPPGSIRTEAFF
TRBV24-1	.	TRBJ1-2	.	TGTGCCACCAGTCCCTTTAACTATGGCTACACCTTC	CATSPFNYGYTF
TRBV6-5	.	TRBJ2-7	once	TGTGCCAGCAGTTCCGAAATCGCCGGTACGAATATTTACTTC	CASSSEIAGTNIYF
TRBV6-2/TRBV6-3	TRBD2	TRBJ2-5	.	TGTGCCAGCAGCCCGGGGACTAGCGGGGGGGCGGGACAAGAGACCCAGTACTTC	CASSPGTSGGAGQETQYF
TRBV27	.	TRBJ2-3	.	TGTGCCAGCAGTTCCGCAACCTGGCAGTATTTT	CASSSATWQYF
TRBV7-9	.	TRBJ1-2	.	TGTGCCAGCAGCTTAGGGGAGGGGGGAAAAGGCGGCTACACCTTC	CASSLGEGGKGGYTF
TRBV27	.	TRBJ2-7	.	TGTGCCAGCAGTTTAATCTCCTACGAGCAGTACTTC	CASSLISYEQYF
TRBV19	TRBD1	TRBJ1-1	once	TGTGCCAGTACCCCCCCCGGGACAGGGTTTGTCACTGAAGCTTTCTTT	CASTPPGTGFVTEAFF
TRBV11-2	.	TRBJ2-7	.	TGTGCCAGCAGCTTAAGTGGATTCTCCTACGAGCAGTACTTC	CASSLSGFSYEQYF
TRBV9	.	TRBJ1-1	once	TGTGCCAGCAGCGTAGCTCGGGGGGGAGGGTGGAACACTGAAGCTTTCTTT	CASSVARGGGWNTEAFF
TRBV28	.	TRBJ2-4	.	TGTGCCAGCCGTACGACGGTACTAGCCAAAAACATTCAGTACTTC	CASRTTVLAKNIQYF
TRBV5-4	.	TRBJ1-2	.	TGTGCCAGCAGCTTGGGGGGGGAGAGTGGCTACACCTTC	CASSLGGESGYTF
TRBV28	.	TRBJ1-6	once	TGTGCCAGCAGTTGGGGCGACAATTCACCCCTCCACTTT	CASSWGDNSPLHF
TRBV5-1	.	TRBJ2-1	.	TGCGCCAGCAGCCGTCGACAGGCGACTTCTTGGGACCCGGGGGCCCCTGCCTACAATGAGCAGTTCTTC	CASSRRQATSWDPGAPAYNEQFF
TRBV12-3/TRBV12-4	.	TRBJ2-1	.	TGTGCCAGCAGTGCTCTCAGGGAAAATGAGCAGTTCTTC	CASSALRENEQFF
TRBV5-6	.	TRBJ2-7	.	TGTGCCAGCAGCTTGTATAGCGTCTTCGCGTCGTACGAGCAGTACTTC	CASSLYSVFASYEQYF
TRBV28	TRBD1	TRBJ1-2	.	TGTGCCAGCCTAAGCGGGCAGGGGGTGACTAACTATGGCTACACCTTC	CASLSGQGVTNYGYTF
TRBV5-6	.	TRBJ2-5	.	TGTGCCAGCAGCTTACCCAGGGGGGCCGAAGAGACCCAGTACTTC	CASSLPRGAEETQYF
TRBV6-5	TRBD1	TRBJ1-1	.	TGTGCCAGCAGTTTGGGACAGGGGGCGAACACTGAAGCTTTCTTT	CASSLGQGANTEAFF
TRBV5-1	.	TRBJ1-3	once	TGCGCCAGCAGCGAGACTCCGAGCTCTGGAAACACCATATATTTT	CASSETPSSGNTIYF
TRBV11-2	TRBD1	TRBJ1-1	.	TGTGCCAGCACCTCTGGGGCAGGGACAGGGGGAGCCATGAACACTGAAGCTTTCTTT	CASTSGAGTGGAMNTEAFF
TRBV14	TRBD1	TRBJ2-6	.	TGTGCCAGCAGTACAGGGGGAGTCTCTGGGGCCAACGTCCTGACTTTC	CASSTGGVSGANVLTF
TRBV29-1	.	TRBJ1-2	.	TGCAGCGTCCGCGTTGGAGTGAGGGAAGGGGAAAAAAGCTATGGCTACACCTTC	CSVRVGVREGEKSYGYTF
TRBV7-2	TRBD2	TRBJ2-2	.	TGTGCCAGCAGCTTATATCCTAGCGGGGGGGCGAACACCGGGGAGCTGTTTTTT	CASSLYPSGGANTGELFF
TRBV5-6	TRBD1	TRBJ1-4	once	TGTGCCAGCAGCTCTCCACGCGGACAGGGGGCAACTAATGAAAAACTGTTTTTT	CASSSPRGQGATNEKLFF
TRBV3-1/TRBV3-2	.	TRBJ2-5	.	TGTGCCAGCAGGGGCCCCCAAGAGACCCAGTACTTC	CASRGPQETQYF
TRBV28	TRBD2	TRBJ2-2	.	TGTGCCAGCAGCCTCACTAGCGGGGGGGCCGACACCGGGGAGCTGTTTTTT	CASSLTSGGADTGELFF
TRBV9	TRBD1	TRBJ2-3	.	TGTGCCAGCAGCGCGACAGGGGATGTGTTAGATACGCAGTATTTT	CASSATGDVLDTQYF
TRBV6-5	TRBD1	TRBJ1-5	.	TGTGCCAGCAGTTACAGGGCAGGGGGGAATCAGCCCCAGCATTTT	CASSYRAGGNQPQHF
TRBV15	.	TRBJ1-1	.	TGTGCCACCAGCAGAGATTACGGGGGAACTGAAGCTTTCTTT	CATSRDYGGTEAFF
TRBV19	TRBD1	TRBJ2-2	.	TGTGCCAGTAGTACTACCTCGACAGGGGCCACGAACACCGGGGAGCTGTTTTTT	CASSTTSTGATNTGELFF
TRBV4-1	TRBD1	TRBJ1-5	.	TGCGCCAGCAGCGGGGACAGCCTACGCAATCAGCCCCAGCATTTT	CASSGDSLRNQPQHF
TRBV4-1	.	TRBJ1-2	.	TGCGCCAGCAGCCAAGATAAAGAAGAGGGGTATAGCGGCTACACCTTC	CASSQDKEEGYSGYTF